This T cell receptor (beta chain) was observed in a study of cytotoxic CD8 clonotypes in ibrutinib-treated CLL. Some clones are missing from TCRdb's copy, which holds only in-frame ones; the method was immunoSEQ multiplex PCR. The sample shows some 140,000 clones, 80% to 85% of them seen only once. Trimming took 7 bases from V and 0 from J, leaving 18 bases between them. CDR1 and CDR2 (germline): LNHDA, SQIVND (reference sequence). The CDR3 covers 17 residues. This clone was seen only once. The rearrangement joins TRBV19 to TRBJ2-2; D is perhaps TRBD2 (6 bases). The material sequenced was PBMCs, taken after 24 months of ibrutinib treatment. This clonotype was sampled from a human donor with chronic lymphocytic leukemia. The CDR3 is CASTKIRGLSNTGELFF. CDR3 coding DNA: TGTGCCAGTACTAAGATACGCGGACTATCGAACACCGGGGAGCTGTTTTTT.